This T cell receptor (beta chain) originates from a study of T-cell reconstitution after alpha-beta-depleted transplantation in children. Findings and limits, study-wide: Where alpha-beta T cells came from about two months after transplant was reportedly several hundred expanded graft clones. The main origin of T-cell counts and diversity one year after transplant was newly produced T cells. Day-60 TCRbeta diversity that was high in some patients was derived from surviving recipient T cells and thymic progenitors.

Preparing the TCRbeta library involved the use of unique molecular identifiers. TCRdb reprocessed the PCR reads via MiXCR and lists one record per CDR3 protein. The top ten hold just over 2% of the sample, which has almost 500,000 distinct CDR3 sequences, 10% seen once. This CDR3 region has 15 residues. The germline V gene has CDR1 KGHSH and CDR2 LQKENI. With respect to this clonotype: Antigen: not known. A read error may account for a junction end that differs from germline.

The specimen comprised PBMCs, sampled before TCRalphabeta/CD19-depleted stem cell transplant. The source is a child aged 2 to 15 with inherited bone marrow failure, due to receive a stem cell transplant. The rearrangement uses TRBV18 and TRBJ2-2; D may be TRBD1 (5 bases). The CDR3 nucleotides read TGTGCCGGCTCACCACCCGGCAGGGTCACCGGGGAGCTGTTTTTT. As protein: CAGSPPGRVTGELFF.